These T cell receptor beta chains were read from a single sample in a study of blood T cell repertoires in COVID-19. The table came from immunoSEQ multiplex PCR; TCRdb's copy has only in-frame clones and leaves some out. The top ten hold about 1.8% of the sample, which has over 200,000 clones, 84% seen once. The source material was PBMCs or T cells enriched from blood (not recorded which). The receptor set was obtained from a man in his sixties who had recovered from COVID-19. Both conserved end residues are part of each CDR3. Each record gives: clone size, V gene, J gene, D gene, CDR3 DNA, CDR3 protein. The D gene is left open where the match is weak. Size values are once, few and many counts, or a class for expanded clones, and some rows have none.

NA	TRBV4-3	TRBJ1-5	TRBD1	TGCGCCAGCAGCCAAGATGGGACAGGGGCTCAGCCCCAGCATTTT	CASSQDGTGAQPQHF
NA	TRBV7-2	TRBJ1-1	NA	TGTGCCAGCAGCTTAGTCTCCCCGAACACTGAAGCTTTCTTT	CASSLVSPNTEAFF
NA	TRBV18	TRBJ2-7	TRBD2	TGTGCCAGCTCACCAACCGGGACTACCTCCTACGAGCAGTACTTC	CASSPTGTTSYEQYF
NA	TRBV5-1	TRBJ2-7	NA	TGCGCCAGCAGCTTGGCCTCGACAGGATTATACGAGCAGTACTTC	CASSLASTGLYEQYF
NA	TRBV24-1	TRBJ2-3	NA	TGTGCCACCAGTGATCCAGGGTTTGGGACAGATACGCAGTATTTT	CATSDPGFGTDTQYF
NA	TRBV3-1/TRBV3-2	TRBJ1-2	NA	TGTGCCAGCAGCCAAGCCGTCGACAGGACCAATTACTATGGCTACACCTTC	CASSQAVDRTNYYGYTF
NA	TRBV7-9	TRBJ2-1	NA	TGTGCCAGCAGCTTAGAAGACAGGTCCAATGAGCAGTTCTTC	CASSLEDRSNEQFF
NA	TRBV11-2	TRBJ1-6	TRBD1	TGTGCCAGCAGGTTGGGACAGGGGGGGAATTCACCCCTCCACTTT	CASRLGQGGNSPLHF
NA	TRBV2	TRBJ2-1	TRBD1	TGTGCCACTTCCCGGGACAGGGCTTACAATGAGCAGTTCTTC	CATSRDRAYNEQFF
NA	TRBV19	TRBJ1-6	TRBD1	TGTGCCAGTAGTTACCGGGACAGGGATAATTCACCCCTCCACTTT	CASSYRDRDNSPLHF
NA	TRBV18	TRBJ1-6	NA	TGTGCCAGCTCACCACAGGGACTTAGCGATTCACCCCTCCACTTT	CASSPQGLSDSPLHF
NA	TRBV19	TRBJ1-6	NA	TGTGCCAGTAGTATAGGAGGTCAGGGATTTTCACCCCTCCACTTT	CASSIGGQGFSPLHF
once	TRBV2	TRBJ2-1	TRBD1	TGTGCCAGCTGTACAGGGGACAATGAGCAGTTCTTC	CASCTGDNEQFF
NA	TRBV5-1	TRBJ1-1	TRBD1	TGCGCCAGCAGCCCGGGACAGGGGGGCACTGAAGCTTTCTTT	CASSPGQGGTEAFF
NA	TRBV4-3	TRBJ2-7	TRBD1	TGCGCCAGCAGCCAAGGACAGGGGGTTGGGTACGAGCAGTACTTC	CASSQGQGVGYEQYF
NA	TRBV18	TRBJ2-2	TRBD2	TGTGCCAGCTCACTGACTAGCGGGGGGACCGGGGAGCTGTTTTTT	CASSLTSGGTGELFF
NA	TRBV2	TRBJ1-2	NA	TGTGCCAGCAGTACCCAGAACTATGGCTACACCTTC	CASSTQNYGYTF
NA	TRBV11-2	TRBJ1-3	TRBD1	TGTGCCAGCAGCTTTGGACAGGAGGATGGAAACACCATATATTTT	CASSFGQEDGNTIYF